These 9 T cell receptor beta chains came from one sample sequenced in a study of blood T cells in healthy people across ages. For the second PCR, which ran for about 6 to 11 cycles, a sample-barcoded 5' primer and a J-beta primer mix were used. TCRdb reprocessed the 5' RACE reads via MiXCR and lists one record per CDR3 protein. The sample carries fewer than 950,000 distinct CDR3 sequences, roughly 34% recorded once. Sequenced material: blood. These receptors were taken from a man aged 18 to 30 in good health.

V usage is TRBV10-3 and J usage is TRBJ1-4; D call uncertain. The CDR3 loop spans 14 amino acids. V was shortened by 2 bases and J by 4 bases, with 8 bases between the two germline ends. The germline V gene has CDR1 ENHRY and CDR2 SYGVKD. The CDR3 region is CAISEGFNNEKLFF. Written as DNA, the CDR3 is TGTGCCATCAGTGAGGGATTCAATAATGAAAAACTGTTTTTT.

This chain links TRBV20-1 with TRBJ2-3; a weak D match, TRBD2 (6 bases). The CDR3 runs to 15 residues. Germline loops: CDR1 DFQATT, CDR2 SNEGSKA (reference sequence). The V end lost 1 base, the J end lost 6 bases, and 17 bases lay between the germline ends. CDR3: CSARGSAGLRDTQYF. As DNA, the CDR3 is TGCAGTGCTAGAGGGTCCGCGGGGCTTAGGGATACGCAGTATTTT.

This clonotype has only a few counts. The chain has TRBV6-6 and TRBJ2-5; D not certain. Trimming took off 2 bases at V and 3 bases at J, with 13 bases between the two ends. The CDR3 loop spans 15 amino acids. Germline CDR1 reads MNHNY; CDR2 reads SVGAGI (reference sequence). The CDR3 protein is CASSYIAVVKETQYF. The CDR3 nucleotides read TGTGCCAGCAGTTACATCGCAGTCGTAAAAGAGACCCAGTACTTC.

The chain couples TRBV7-2 to TRBJ2-1; 11 bases fit TRBD1. The CDR3 contains 15 residues. Germline lookup yields CDR1 SGHTA and CDR2 FQGNSA. V was clipped by 2 bases and J by 12 bases; unmatched bases: 9. Here the CDR3 DNA reads TGTGCCAGCAGCTTAATTAGGACAGGGGGCTCGTGGCAGTTCTTC. Amino acids: CASSLIRTGGSWQFF.

CDR3 sequence: CASSSDTQFLNSPLHF. The CDR3 coding sequence is TGTGCCAGCAGTTCGGACACCCAGTTTCTTAATTCACCCCTCCACTTT. The chain has TRBV27 and TRBJ1-6, with D perhaps matching TRBD1 (5 bases). Trimming took 4 bases from V and 6 from J, leaving 16 bases between them. Looked up from germline, CDR1 is MNHEY and CDR2 is SMNVEV (reference sequence). The CDR3 totals 16 residues.

The V and J genes are TRBV7-9 and TRBJ1-5; tentatively, D is TRBD1 (6 bases). V was cut by 5 bases and J by 6 bases, with 23 bases left in between. This CDR3 spans 17 amino acids. CDR1 and CDR2 from the germline V gene are SEHNR and FQNEAQ (reference sequence). The CDR3 protein is CASSARLSGDVAQPQHF. The CDR3 DNA reads as TGTGCCAGCAGCGCCAGACTATCAGGGGACGTGGCTCAGCCCCAGCATTTT.

This clonotype showed up just a few times. The V and J genes are TRBV5-6 and TRBJ2-1; a possible D gene is TRBD2 (6 bases). V was shortened by 4 bases and J by 6 bases, with 14 bases between the two germline ends. The V gene's germline CDR1 is SGHDT and CDR2 YYEEEE. The CDR3 sequence is 14 residues long. The DNA for the CDR3 is TGTGCCAGCAGCCCGGGACTCCTGAGCAATGAGCAGTTCTTC. Encoded protein: CASSPGLLSNEQFF.

For the CDR3, the DNA is TGTGCCAGCAGCCAAGCGCCGGGACAGGGGTTCGAGCAGTACTTC. Its protein is CASSQAPGQGFEQYF. The V call is TRBV12-3 or TRBV12-4, the J call TRBJ2-7, with TRBD1 matching over 10 bases. The CDR3 covers 15 residues. Trimming took 6 bases from V and 6 from J; bases not matched to a gene: 11.

This clonotype was detected many times. This chain connects TRBV7-6 to TRBJ2-3, with TRBD2 matching over 11 bases. The CDR3 covers 16 residues. V gave up 5 bases and J gave up 0 bases; unmatched junction bases: 4. CDR1 and CDR2 from the germline V gene are SGHVS and FNYEAQ. The CDR3 nucleotides read TGTGCCAGCAGCCCGCGACTAGCGGGGAGCACAGATACGCAGTATTTT. Translation gives CASSPRLAGSTDTQYF.